Listed below are T cell receptor beta chains from one sample, sequenced in a study of CD8 T cells in Susac syndrome. One entry per CDR3 protein results from TCRdb running MiXCR on the immunoSEQ multiplex PCR reads. The data hold about 140,000 distinct CDR3 sequences, with approximately 95% observed a single time. Material: CD8+ T cells from PBMCs. The source of these receptors is a human donor with Susac syndrome. CDR3s include the opening cysteine and the closing phenylalanine or tryptophan. The order of the fields is clone size, V gene, J gene, D gene, CDR3 protein, CDR3 DNA. The D gene is left open where the match is weak. Rows may omit the clone size; those that give it use once, few, many or a size class.

few	TRBV27	TRBJ2-7	TRBD2	CASSLGGRAYEQYF	TGTGCCAGCAGTTTAGGCGGGAGAGCCTACGAGCAGTACTTC
once	TRBV6-2/TRBV6-3	TRBJ2-5	NA	CASSPRAVQETQYF	TGTGCCAGCAGTCCCCGGGCGGTACAAGAGACCCAGTACTTC
NA	TRBV20-1	TRBJ2-3	TRBD2	CSAREGLEIGGTDTQYF	TGCAGTGCGAGAGAGGGACTAGAAATTGGGGGCACAGATACGCAGTATTTT
NA	TRBV6-5	TRBJ2-7	TRBD1	CASRDQGDDEQYF	TGTGCCAGCAGAGATCAGGGGGACGACGAGCAGTACTTC
few	TRBV30	TRBJ2-1	TRBD2	CAWRVAGGQFF	TGTGCCTGGAGAGTAGCGGGAGGGCAGTTCTTC
NA	TRBV5-1	TRBJ1-2	NA	CASSLEIGPFYGYTF	TGCGCCAGCAGCTTGGAGATCGGGCCGTTCTATGGCTACACCTTC
NA	TRBV29-1	TRBJ1-2	NA	CSVVAQSYGYTF	TGCAGCGTTGTCGCTCAGAGCTATGGCTACACCTTC
NA	TRBV5-1	TRBJ2-7	TRBD1	CASTTGTGHYEQYF	TGCGCCAGCACCACCGGGACAGGGCACTACGAGCAGTACTTC
few	TRBV19	TRBJ1-1	NA	CASSVAGNTEAFF	TGTGCCAGTAGTGTAGCCGGGAACACTGAAGCTTTCTTT
NA	TRBV27	TRBJ2-1	TRBD2	CASSLMRGAPYNEQFF	TGTGCCAGCAGTTTAATGCGGGGGGCCCCTTACAATGAGCAGTTCTTC
NA	TRBV27	TRBJ1-1	NA	CASSLHRVGEAFF	TGTGCCAGCAGTTTACACAGGGTTGGTGAAGCTTTCTTT
once	TRBV4-1	TRBJ2-5	TRBD2	CASSHRGTSDQETQYF	TGCGCCAGCAGCCACCGAGGGACTAGCGATCAAGAGACCCAGTACTTC
NA	TRBV27	TRBJ2-1	TRBD2	CASSPLAGYNNEQFF	TGTGCCAGCAGTCCACTAGCGGGATACAACAATGAGCAGTTCTTC
NA	TRBV27	TRBJ2-7	TRBD2	CASSLSAGGSYEQYF	TGTGCCAGCAGTTTATCGGCCGGGGGGTCCTACGAGCAGTACTTC
NA	TRBV11-3	TRBJ2-7	NA	CASSPGPLGVRDEQYF	TGTGCCAGCAGCCCAGGGCCCTTGGGGGTCAGAGACGAGCAGTACTTC
NA	TRBV20-1	TRBJ2-1	NA	CSATARSWSAYEQFF	TGCAGTGCTACAGCCCGAAGTTGGTCGGCGTATGAGCAGTTCTTC
NA	TRBV9	TRBJ2-7	TRBD2	CASSASSGKPAYEQYF	TGTGCCAGCAGCGCCTCTAGCGGGAAACCGGCCTACGAGCAGTACTTC
NA	TRBV20-1	TRBJ1-5	NA	CSASGDTNSNQPQHF	TGCAGTGCTAGTGGGGACACTAATAGCAATCAGCCCCAGCATTTT
NA	TRBV6-2/TRBV6-3	TRBJ2-3	TRBD2	CASSSSAGGIDTQYF	TGTGCCAGCAGTTCCTCAGCGGGAGGAATAGATACGCAGTATTTT
few	TRBV14	TRBJ2-7	NA	CASSESYEQYF	TGTGCCAGCAGTGAGTCCTACGAGCAGTACTTC
NA	TRBV7-6	TRBJ2-7	NA	CASSLTGEDEQYF	TGTGCCAGCAGCTTAACAGGGGAGGACGAGCAGTACTTC
NA	TRBV29-1	TRBJ2-4	NA	CSTRRGRYLAKNIQYF	TGCAGCACGAGGAGGGGCCGATACCTAGCCAAAAACATTCAGTACTTC
NA	TRBV11-2	TRBJ2-7	NA	CASSLLRGYEQYF	TGTGCCAGCAGCTTGCTGAGGGGGTACGAGCAGTACTTC
NA	TRBV28	TRBJ2-1	NA	CASSFVDNEQFF	TGTGCCAGCAGTTTCGTTGACAATGAGCAGTTCTTC
NA	TRBV20-1	TRBJ1-1	NA	CSGEVNTEAFF	TGCAGTGGAGAGGTGAACACTGAAGCTTTCTTT
NA	TRBV24-1	TRBJ1-1	NA	CATSDGTVTEAFF	TGTGCCACCAGTGATGGGACGGTCACTGAAGCTTTCTTT
NA	TRBV7-8	TRBJ2-7	NA	CASSSEPAGYEQYF	TGTGCCAGCAGCTCCGAACCCGCAGGTTACGAGCAGTACTTC
NA	TRBV9	TRBJ2-1	TRBD1	CASSEGQGPYNEQFF	TGTGCCAGCAGCGAAGGACAGGGGCCTTACAATGAGCAGTTCTTC
NA	TRBV24-1	TRBJ2-1	TRBD1	CATSDPRTGLNEQFF	TGTGCCACCAGTGACCCCCGGACAGGGTTGAATGAGCAGTTCTTC
NA	TRBV7-6	TRBJ2-3	TRBD2	CASSLEASGSTDTQYF	TGTGCCAGCAGCTTAGAGGCTAGCGGAAGCACAGATACGCAGTATTTT
NA	TRBV7-3	TRBJ1-5	NA	CASSLTSGQPQHF	TGTGCCAGCAGCTTAACATCGGGGCAGCCCCAGCATTTT
NA	TRBV7-6	TRBJ2-2	NA	CASSSLGSLAGELFF	TGTGCCAGCAGCTCCTTGGGCTCCCTGGCCGGGGAGCTGTTTTTT
NA	TRBV20-1	TRBJ1-2	TRBD1	CSARDLDRANYGYTF	TGCAGTGCTAGAGATCTCGACAGGGCGAACTATGGCTACACCTTC
once	TRBV27	TRBJ1-2	NA	CASSPQGLGYTF	TGTGCCAGCAGTCCACAGGGACTTGGCTACACCTTC
NA	TRBV6-1	TRBJ2-5	TRBD1	CASSNDRVWETQYF	TGTGCCAGCAGCAACGACAGGGTTTGGGAGACCCAGTACTTC
NA	TRBV5-4	TRBJ2-5	NA	CASSRAQETQYF	TGTGCCAGCAGCCGCGCCCAAGAGACCCAGTACTTC
NA	TRBV29-1	TRBJ1-1	NA	CSVEGGARVEAFF	TGCAGCGTTGAAGGGGGGGCGCGGGTTGAAGCTTTCTTT
NA	TRBV4-1	TRBJ2-3	TRBD2	CASSFPASGLSTDTQYF	TGCGCCAGCAGCTTTCCGGCTAGCGGACTTAGCACAGATACGCAGTATTTT
NA	TRBV5-6	TRBJ2-1	TRBD2	CASSLERVSGSYYNEQFF	TGTGCCAGCAGCTTAGAAAGAGTCAGCGGGAGCTACTACAATGAGCAGTTCTTC
NA	TRBV28	TRBJ2-5	NA	CASSLPTGSEQETQYF	TGTGCCAGCAGTTTACCGACAGGCTCCGAACAAGAGACCCAGTACTTC
NA	TRBV5-1	TRBJ2-1	NA	CASSPPAVEQFF	TGCGCCAGCAGCCCGCCGGCCGTTGAGCAGTTCTTC
NA	TRBV30	TRBJ2-1	NA	CAWSASSYNEQFF	TGTGCCTGGAGTGCCAGCTCCTACAATGAGCAGTTCTTC
NA	TRBV5-4	TRBJ2-5	NA	CASSTPGTGGTQYF	TGTGCCAGCAGCACCCCCGGGACCGGTGGGACCCAGTACTTC
once	TRBV20-1	TRBJ1-5	NA	CSASLDPTVQPQHF	TGCAGTGCTAGCCTAGACCCGACGGTTCAGCCCCAGCATTTT
NA	TRBV27	TRBJ2-7	TRBD2	CASSFLAGSSYEQYF	TGTGCCAGCAGTTTCCTAGCGGGGAGCTCCTACGAGCAGTACTTC
once	TRBV6-5	TRBJ2-7	TRBD1	CASSYGTGAEQYF	TGTGCCAGCAGTTACGGGACAGGGGCCGAGCAGTACTTC
NA	TRBV2	TRBJ1-1	TRBD1	CASSEARGLTEAFF	TGTGCCAGCAGTGAAGCCAGGGGGCTCACTGAAGCTTTCTTT
NA	TRBV21-1	TRBJ1-4	NA	CASSSETGGECEKLFF	TGTGCCAGCAGCAGCGAAACAGGGGGCGAATGTGAAAAACTGTTTTTT
NA	TRBV9	TRBJ2-2	NA	CASSTPSTGELFF	TGTGCCAGCAGCACACCGAGCACCGGGGAGCTGTTTTTT
NA	TRBV27	TRBJ1-1	TRBD1	CASSLFTTGIEAFF	TGTGCCAGCAGCTTGTTTACGACAGGGATTGAAGCTTTCTTT
NA	TRBV24-1	TRBJ1-2	TRBD1	CATSDPDRGYGYTF	TGTGCCACCAGTGACCCGGACAGGGGCTATGGCTACACCTTC